This is a list of T cell receptor beta chains from one sample in a study of PD-L1 blockade in urothelial cancer. Sequencing used immunoSEQ multiplex PCR; TCRdb keeps in-frame clones, though not all of them. The sample shows 75,000 to 95,000 clones, more than 85% of them seen only once. The sample was PBMCs, taken around atezolizumab (anti-PD-L1) treatment. Receptors originate from a man in his 60s with urothelial cancer. Each CDR3 is given with its conserved first and last residue. Each record gives: CDR3 protein, CDR3 DNA, D gene, clone size, V gene, J gene. D genes are given only for firm matches. Size is stated for part of the rows, as once, few or many counts, or as a class when the clone is expanded.

CASSLAGTGTGELFF,TGTGCCAGCAGCTTAGCCGGGACAGGGACCGGGGAGCTGTTTTTT,TRBD1,once,TRBV7-9,TRBJ2-2
CASSQRDTADTQYF,TGCGCCAGCAGCCAACGGGACACGGCAGATACGCAGTATTTT,-,-,TRBV4-3,TRBJ2-3
CASSYASGGLYEQYF,TGTGCCAGCAGTTACGCTTCGGGGGGGCTGTACGAGCAGTACTTC,TRBD2,-,TRBV6-5,TRBJ2-7
CASIVTGQGSDEQYF,TGTGCCAGCATCGTAACGGGACAGGGGTCCGACGAGCAGTACTTC,TRBD1,-,TRBV5-5,TRBJ2-7
CASSKDRVSTDTQYF,TGTGCCAGCAGCAAAGACAGGGTTAGTACAGATACGCAGTATTTT,TRBD1,-,TRBV4-2,TRBJ2-3
CASSFPPRGTGNEQFF,TGTGCCAGCAGCTTCCCCCCCCGTGGCACGGGAAATGAGCAGTTCTTC,-,-,TRBV7-9,TRBJ2-1
CASSAGTSGGATDTQYF,TGTGCCAGCAGCGCTGGGACTAGCGGGGGTGCCACAGATACGCAGTATTTT,TRBD2,-,TRBV7-2,TRBJ2-3
CASSRVSGGSQETQYF,TGCGCCAGCAGTCGTGTTAGCGGGGGGTCACAAGAGACCCAGTACTTC,TRBD2,-,TRBV5-1,TRBJ2-5
CASKREGVPEAFF,TGTGCCAGCAAGAGGGAAGGAGTCCCTGAAGCTTTCTTT,-,-,TRBV2,TRBJ1-1
CASSERVGGNTGELFF,TGTGCCAGCAGTGAACGGGTGGGGGGGAACACCGGGGAGCTGTTTTTT,-,-,TRBV6-1,TRBJ2-2
CASSFGGVSGNTIYF,TGTGCCAGCAGCTTCGGGGGAGTCAGTGGAAACACCATATATTTT,-,-,TRBV5-6,TRBJ1-3
CASSYSGRVQETQYF,TGTGCCAGCAGTTACTCGGGCAGGGTCCAAGAGACCCAGTACTTC,-,-,TRBV6-5,TRBJ2-5
CAISAGGTAYEQYF,TGTGCCATCAGTGCGGGGGGGACAGCCTACGAGCAGTACTTC,-,-,TRBV10-3,TRBJ2-7
CSVEQGGATDTQYF,TGCAGCGTTGAACAGGGAGGAGCGACAGATACGCAGTATTTT,-,-,TRBV29-1,TRBJ2-3
CASSIGGGAANTQYF,TGTGCCAGTAGTATTGGCGGGGGAGCAGCAAATACGCAGTATTTT,TRBD2,-,TRBV19,TRBJ2-3
CATSRDRGGAGQPQHF,TGTGCCACCAGCAGAGATAGGGGGGGGGCAGGTCAGCCCCAGCATTTT,-,-,TRBV15,TRBJ1-5
CASRTGENTEAFF,TGTGCCAGCAGAACCGGGGAGAACACTGAAGCTTTCTTT,-,-,TRBV18,TRBJ1-1
CASSYVIRGVRYEQYF,TGTGCCAGCAGTTACGTAATCCGGGGAGTCCGCTACGAGCAGTACTTC,-,-,TRBV6-5,TRBJ2-7
CASSFSLGLVISYEQYF,TGTGCCAGCAGTTTTTCCCTGGGCCTCGTGATTTCCTACGAGCAGTACTTC,-,-,TRBV28,TRBJ2-7
CASSLGTSPNEQFF,TGTGCCAGCAGCTTAGGGACTAGCCCGAATGAGCAGTTCTTC,TRBD2,-,TRBV7-2,TRBJ2-1
CASSATYKVYEQYF,TGTGCCAGCAGCGCGACTTATAAGGTCTACGAGCAGTACTTC,-,-,TRBV28,TRBJ2-7
CASSSSGQGTGQPQHF,TGTGCCAGCAGTTCCTCAGGACAGGGGACGGGTCAGCCCCAGCATTTT,TRBD1,-,TRBV6-5,TRBJ1-5
CASSPRDRDGYTF,TGTGCCAGTAGTCCCCGGGACAGGGATGGCTACACCTTC,TRBD1,-,TRBV19,TRBJ1-2
CASSETGGGLNEKLFF,TGTGCCAGCAGTGAAACAGGGGGAGGCCTTAATGAAAAACTGTTTTTT,TRBD1,-,TRBV2,TRBJ1-4
CASTTRDSGDFSYNEQFF,TGTGCCAGCACTACAAGGGATAGCGGGGATTTTTCCTACAATGAGCAGTTCTTC,TRBD2,-,TRBV2,TRBJ2-1
CASSVEGRARGYTF,TGTGCCAGCAGCGTAGAGGGCAGGGCACGTGGCTACACCTTC,-,-,TRBV9,TRBJ1-2
CASSPPGGVTSYEQYF,TGTGCCAGCTCACCACCCGGGGGGGTTACGTCCTACGAGCAGTACTTC,TRBD2,-,TRBV18,TRBJ2-7
CASSRGLDEKLFF,TGTGCCAGTAGTCGGGGTTTGGATGAAAAACTGTTTTTT,-,-,TRBV19,TRBJ1-4
CASTRGTSGDEQYF,TGCGCCAGCACTAGAGGGACTAGCGGGGACGAGCAGTACTTC,TRBD2,-,TRBV10-2,TRBJ2-7
CASSLGAGGYQETQYF,TGCGCCAGCAGCTTGGGAGCGGGGGGGTACCAAGAGACCCAGTACTTC,TRBD2,-,TRBV5-1,TRBJ2-5
CASSPRQMAVSYNEQFF,TGTGCCAGCAGCCCCCGTCAGATGGCCGTCTCCTACAATGAGCAGTTCTTC,-,-,TRBV14,TRBJ2-1
CASSVTGTGGTRGEQYF,TGTGCCAGCAGTGTCACTGGGACAGGGGGTACTCGAGGGGAGCAGTACTTC,TRBD1,-,TRBV7-2,TRBJ2-7
CASSPGDARGVQQYF,TGTGCCAGCAGTCCGGGGGACGCTCGGGGAGTCCAGCAGTACTTC,-,-,TRBV28,TRBJ2-7
CASSLSPGGINSPLHF,TGTGCCAGCAGTTTATCCCCAGGAGGGATTAATTCACCCCTCCACTTT,-,-,TRBV27,TRBJ1-6
CASSLEGGSRGETQYF,TGTGCCAGCAGCTTAGAGGGGGGGAGTAGAGGAGAGACCCAGTACTTC,-,-,TRBV7-9,TRBJ2-5
CASSRWGTELANYGYTF,TGCGCCAGCAGTAGGTGGGGGACAGAGTTAGCTAACTATGGCTACACCTTC,TRBD1,-,TRBV10-2,TRBJ1-2
CASSLGDSVIGYTF,TGCGCCAGCAGCTTGGGGGACAGCGTTATTGGCTACACCTTC,TRBD1,-,TRBV5-1,TRBJ1-2
CSVVGVGDTQYF,TGCAGCGTTGTAGGGGTTGGAGATACGCAGTATTTT,-,-,TRBV29-1,TRBJ2-3
CASRNHGTGSSVAYNEQFF,TGTGCCAGCCGAAACCACGGGACAGGGTCTTCCGTTGCCTACAATGAGCAGTTCTTC,TRBD1,-,TRBV27,TRBJ2-1
CASSQPYRGRTDTQYF,TGCGCCAGCAGCCAACCCTACAGGGGGCGAACAGATACGCAGTATTTT,TRBD1,-,TRBV4-1,TRBJ2-3
CASSQDWVRGNQPQHF,TGCGCCAGCAGCCAAGATTGGGTCAGGGGCAATCAGCCCCAGCATTTT,-,-,TRBV4-3,TRBJ1-5
CASSLRGGAINEQFF,TGTGCCAGCAGCTTGCGTGGGGGGGCAATCAATGAGCAGTTCTTC,-,-,TRBV5-6,TRBJ2-1
CASSEGTSGTDTQYF,TGCGCCAGCAGTGAAGGGACTAGCGGTACAGATACGCAGTATTTT,TRBD2,-,TRBV10-1,TRBJ2-3
CASSQTSGPSYEQYF,TGTGCCAGCAGCCAAACTAGCGGGCCCTCCTACGAGCAGTACTTC,TRBD2,-,TRBV4-2,TRBJ2-7
CASSPGGTHGGVETQYF,TGTGCCAGCAGCCCGGGAGGCACTCACGGGGGCGTGGAGACCCAGTACTTC,-,few,TRBV5-4,TRBJ2-5
CAISESVGQSSYEQYF,TGTGCCATCAGTGAGTCTGTGGGACAGAGCTCCTACGAGCAGTACTTC,TRBD1,-,TRBV10-3,TRBJ2-7
CASSTLDREQYF,TGTGCCAGCAGCACCCTCGACAGGGAGCAGTACTTC,-,-,TRBV11-2,TRBJ2-7
CASRGVLYEQYF,TGTGCCAGCAGGGGCGTCTTATACGAGCAGTACTTC,-,-,TRBV6-5,TRBJ2-7
CASSQGKTSGGGETQYF,TGTGCCAGCAGCCAAGGCAAGACTAGCGGGGGAGGAGAGACCCAGTACTTC,TRBD2,-,TRBV4-2,TRBJ2-5
CASSLGVDSSTDTQYF,TGCGCCAGCAGCTTGGGAGTTGATTCTAGCACAGATACGCAGTATTTT,-,-,TRBV5-1,TRBJ2-3
CASRAGTVYEQYF,TGTGCCAGCAGGGCCGGGACAGTCTACGAGCAGTACTTC,TRBD1,-,TRBV27,TRBJ2-7
CASSEEPTGSYNEQFF,TGTGCCAGCAGTGAGGAACCTACCGGGTCCTACAATGAGCAGTTCTTC,-,-,TRBV2,TRBJ2-1
CASSPGEDPPYEQYF,TGCGCCAGCAGTCCGGGGGAGGACCCCCCCTACGAGCAGTACTTC,-,-,TRBV23-1,TRBJ2-7
CASISFYEQYF,TGTGCCAGCATTTCTTTCTACGAGCAGTACTTC,-,-,TRBV27,TRBJ2-7
CASSIATSTDTQYF,TGCGCCAGCAGTATAGCAACTAGCACAGATACGCAGTATTTT,-,-,TRBV5-1,TRBJ2-3